One and the same sample provided the 14 T cell receptor beta chains below, sequenced in a study of long-term antiretroviral therapy in people with HIV. Version v3.0 of the immunoSEQ assay ran at survey level. Data came from immunoSEQ multiplex PCR; TCRdb stores just in-frame clones and leaves some out. The sample includes approximately 35,000 clones, almost 97% of them seen just once. Sample: unsorted PBMCs, taken 6.9 years after starting antiretroviral therapy. The receptors shown here come from a young man with HIV.

V and J are TRBV19 and TRBJ2-3; D is perhaps TRBD2 (5 bases). This CDR3 region has 13 residues. Trimming cost V 8 bases and J 4 bases, with 13 bases left between them. The V gene's germline CDR1 is LNHDA and CDR2 SQIVND (reference sequence). For the CDR3, the DNA is TGTGCCAGTTCGGACTTCGGGGCAGATACGCAGTATTTT. Protein product: CASSDFGADTQYF. The variable domain in full, with the rest retrieved from reference TRBV19 and TRBJ2-3, is DGGITQSPKYLFRKEGQNVTLSCEQNLNHDAMYWYRQDPGQGLRLIYYSQIVNDFQKGDIAEGYSVSREKKESFPLTVTSAQKNPTAFYLCASSDFGADTQYFGPGTRLTVL.

The sample holds one count of this clone. This sequence joins TRBV11-2 and TRBJ1-1; D is perhaps TRBD1 (5 bases). The V and J ends lost 1 base and 11 bases respectively, with 14 bases between them. Germline lookup yields CDR1 SGHAT and CDR2 FQNNGV. The CDR3 contains 13 residues. The DNA of the CDR3 is TGTGCCAGCAGCTTAGCCTATGGGGGGGACGCTTTCTTT. Protein sequence: CASSLAYGGDAFF.

This clone was found once. V is TRBV9 and J is TRBJ2-7; D possibly corresponds to TRBD2 (6 bases). Germline V CDR1 and CDR2: SGDLS, YYNGEE. The length of the CDR3 is 13 residues. The V end was cut by 7 bases, the J end by 2 bases, with 13 bases between. CDR3 region: CASAAGPPYEQYF. The CDR3 coding sequence is TGTGCCAGCGCGGCGGGGCCCCCCTACGAGCAGTACTTC. Looking up the rest from reference TRBV9 and TRBJ2-7 gives the full variable domain: DSGVTQTPKHLITATGQRVTLRCSPRSGDLSVYWYQQSLDQGLQFLIQYYNGEERAKGNILERFSAQQFPDLHSELNLSSLELGDSALYFCASAAGPPYEQYFGPGTRLTVT.

This clone was picked up one time. The chain couples TRBV6-6 to TRBJ2-2; 7 bases align to TRBD2. Trimming cost V 0 bases and J 5 bases; bases outside gene matches: 0. The CDR3 totals 14 residues. The germline V gene has CDR1 MNHNY and CDR2 SVGAGI (reference sequence). Here the CDR3 reads CASSYSGGTGELFF. The CDR3, as DNA: TGTGCCAGCAGTTACTCGGGGGGGACCGGGGAGCTGTTTTTT.

The J gene is TRBJ1-4, the V gene TRBV2, with D maybe TRBD1 (6 bases). The V end lost 6 bases, the J end lost 7 bases, and 15 bases lay between the germline ends. The CDR3 totals 14 residues. CDR1 and CDR2 from the germline V gene are SNHLY and FYNNEI. The CDR3 DNA is TGTGCCAGCAGCGTAACAGGGTACAGTGAAAAACTGTTTTTT. It codes for CASSVTGYSEKLFF.

The V gene is TRBV7-2, the J gene TRBJ2-7, with D unresolved. V was cut by 4 bases and J by 1 base, with 11 bases left in between. CDR3 length: 14 amino acids. In germline, CDR1 is SGHTA, CDR2 FQGNSA. The CDR3 coding sequence is TGTGCCAGCAGCTCCACCGGTCGGTCCTACGAGCAGTACTTC. The encoded protein is CASSSTGRSYEQYF.

The CDR3 sequence: CASSAARQENYEQYF. The DNA for the CDR3 is TGTGCCAGCAGCGCGGCGAGACAGGAAAACTACGAGCAGTACTTC. The genes are TRBV7-8 and TRBJ2-7; possible D gene TRBD1, 6 bases. Germline-derived CDR1 and CDR2 are SGHVS and FQNEAQ. V shed 5 bases and J shed 3 bases, with 17 bases lying between them. The CDR3 contains 15 residues.

CDR3 in DNA: TGTGCCAGCAGGACAGCTAGCTCCTACAATGAGCAGTTCTTC. This gives the protein CASRTASSYNEQFF. The chain combines TRBV7-9 with TRBJ2-1; D might be TRBD1 (5 bases). The CDR3 extends over 14 amino acids. Trimming left V 6 bases short and J 0 bases short, with 9 bases between. Germline values: CDR1 SEHNR, CDR2 FQNEAQ (reference sequence).

This clone was counted a single time. The chain carries TRBV6-1 and TRBJ2-1; 13 positions agree with TRBD2. The CDR3 length is 16 residues. Trimming at V came to 4 bases and at J to 8 bases, leaving 8 bases not matched to a gene. Germline CDR1 and CDR2: MNHNS and SASEGT. Written as DNA, the CDR3 is TGTGCCAGCAGTGGTGGACTAGCGGGAGTTTTGGATGAGCAGTTCTTC. As protein: CASSGGLAGVLDEQFF.

The chain employs TRBV5-5 and TRBJ2-7, with 8 bases fitting TRBD1. Germline V gene data show CDR1 as SGHKS and CDR2 as YYEKEE (reference sequence). V shed 2 bases and J 9 bases; nucleotides not matched to a gene: 4. The CDR3 sequence is 12 residues long. CDR3 protein: CASSLIDRGQYF. CDR3 sequence (DNA): TGTGCCAGCAGCTTAATCGACAGGGGGCAGTACTTC.

The gene calls are TRBV28 and TRBJ1-1; D is possibly TRBD1 (5 bases). Germline values: CDR1 MDHEN, CDR2 SYDVKM. The V end lost 7 bases, the J end lost 4 bases, and 16 bases lay between the germline ends. The CDR3 runs to 14 residues. CDR3 amino acids: CASTVSPGGTEAFF. The CDR3 DNA follows: TGTGCCAGCACAGTCTCCCCGGGGGGCACTGAAGCTTTCTTT.

V is TRBV5-1 and J is TRBJ1-5; no clear D. The CDR3 extends over 13 amino acids. Deletions cut 2 bases from V and 6 bases from J, with 9 bases between. Germline V gene data show CDR1 as SGHRS and CDR2 as YFSETQ. CDR3 sequence (DNA): TGCGCCAGCAGCTTATCAGACGGTCAGCCCCAGCATTTT. Translation: CASSLSDGQPQHF.

The J gene is TRBJ2-5, the V gene TRBV6-1, with TRBD2 as a possible D gene (5 bases). The CDR3 is 19 amino acids. Germline CDR1 and CDR2: MNHNS and SASEGT. The V end was cut by 4 bases, the J end by 0 bases, with 24 bases between. CDR3 loop: CASSVRLPWERTYQETQYF. In DNA, the CDR3 is TGTGCCAGCAGTGTCCGTCTACCCTGGGAGCGAACGTACCAAGAGACCCAGTACTTC.

The V gene is TRBV27, the J gene TRBJ1-4; D unresolved. Looked up from germline, CDR1 is MNHEY and CDR2 is SMNVEV (reference sequence). The ends were cut back, 2 bases at V and 12 bases at J, with 19 bases in the middle. This CDR3 has 15 amino acids. CDR3 DNA: TGTGCCAGCAGTTTAGGTATCGGGGTACCCGAGGAACTGTTTTTT. Residues: CASSLGIGVPEELFF. Full variable domain (rest looked up from reference TRBV27 and TRBJ1-4): EAQVTQNPRYLITVTGKKLTVTCSQNMNHEYMSWYRQDPGLGLRQIYYSMNVEVTDKGDVPEGYKVSRKEKRNFPLILESPSPNQTSLYFCASSLGIGVPEELFFGSGTQLSVL.